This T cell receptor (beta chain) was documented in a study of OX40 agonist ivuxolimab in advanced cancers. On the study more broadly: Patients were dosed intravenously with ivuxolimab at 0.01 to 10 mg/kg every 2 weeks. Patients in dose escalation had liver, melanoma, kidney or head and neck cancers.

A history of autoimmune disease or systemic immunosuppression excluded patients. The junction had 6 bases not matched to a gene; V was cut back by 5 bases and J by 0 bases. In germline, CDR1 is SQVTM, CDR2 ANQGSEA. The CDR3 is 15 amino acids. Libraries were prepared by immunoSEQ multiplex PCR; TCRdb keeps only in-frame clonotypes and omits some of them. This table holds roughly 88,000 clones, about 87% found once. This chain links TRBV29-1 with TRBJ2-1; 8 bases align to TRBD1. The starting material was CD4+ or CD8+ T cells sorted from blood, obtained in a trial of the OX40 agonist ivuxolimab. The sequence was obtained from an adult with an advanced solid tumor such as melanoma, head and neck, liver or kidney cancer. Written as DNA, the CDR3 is TGCAGCGTTTTTACCGGGACAGGCTCCTACAATGAGCAGTTCTTC. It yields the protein CSVFTGTGSYNEQFF.